The rows below give T cell receptor beta chains drawn from one sample of a study of graft-versus-host responses after intestinal transplantation. What these receptors recognize is not known. The repertoire was sequenced with immunoSEQ multiplex PCR; TCRdb's copy has only in-frame clones and lacks some. The sample lists approximately 77,000 clones, approximately 91% occurring once. The sample in question was unstimulated CD4+ T cells sorted from spleen or lymph node cells, obtained before intestinal transplant. The source of these receptors is a human donor who received an intestinal transplant. Each CDR3 is given with its conserved first and last residue. Fields, in order: J gene, D gene, clone size, V gene, CDR3 protein, CDR3 DNA. A D gene is named only where the DNA matches it firmly. A row's size may be missing; if present it is once, few, many or a size class.

J gene: TRBJ1-3
D gene: NA
clone size: NA
V gene: TRBV19
CDR3 protein: CATHSRSAGDTIYF
CDR3 DNA: TGTGCCACCCACTCGAGGTCCGCGGGGGACACCATATATTTT

J gene: TRBJ2-7
D gene: NA
clone size: NA
V gene: TRBV28
CDR3 protein: CASSPGTLNYEQYF
CDR3 DNA: TGTGCCAGCAGTCCTGGTACACTAAACTACGAGCAGTACTTC

J gene: TRBJ2-2
D gene: TRBD2
clone size: NA
V gene: TRBV7-2
CDR3 protein: CASSLGAGGTGELFF
CDR3 DNA: TGTGCCAGCAGCTTAGGTGCGGGGGGCACCGGGGAGCTGTTTTTT

J gene: TRBJ2-7
D gene: TRBD1
clone size: NA
V gene: TRBV18
CDR3 protein: CASSPLPGTVGAYEQYF
CDR3 DNA: TGTGCCAGCTCACCACTACCCGGGACAGTAGGAGCCTACGAGCAGTACTTC

J gene: TRBJ2-5
D gene: TRBD2
clone size: NA
V gene: TRBV18
CDR3 protein: CASSPLGLALQETQYF
CDR3 DNA: TGTGCCAGCTCACCACTCGGACTAGCGCTACAAGAGACCCAGTACTTC

J gene: TRBJ1-1
D gene: NA
clone size: once
V gene: TRBV5-4
CDR3 protein: CASSYGSTGPTEAFF
CDR3 DNA: TGTGCCAGCAGCTATGGGTCTACAGGGCCAACTGAAGCTTTCTTT

J gene: TRBJ2-3
D gene: NA
clone size: NA
V gene: TRBV11-2
CDR3 protein: CASSPPYSTDTQYF
CDR3 DNA: TGTGCCAGCAGCCCCCCATACTCCACAGATACGCAGTATTTT

J gene: TRBJ2-3
D gene: NA
clone size: NA
V gene: TRBV28
CDR3 protein: CASSFPYPGQQYF
CDR3 DNA: TGTGCCAGCAGTTTTCCCTATCCGGGACAGCAGTATTTT

J gene: TRBJ1-4
D gene: NA
clone size: NA
V gene: TRBV6-5
CDR3 protein: CASAAGANEKLFF
CDR3 DNA: TGTGCCAGCGCGGCAGGGGCTAATGAAAAACTGTTTTTT

J gene: TRBJ1-2
D gene: NA
clone size: once
V gene: TRBV28
CDR3 protein: CASSLLGARGYTF
CDR3 DNA: TGTGCCAGCAGTTTATTGGGGGCGCGGGGCTACACCTTC

J gene: TRBJ2-6
D gene: NA
clone size: NA
V gene: TRBV5-1
CDR3 protein: CASSLFTGKSGANVLTF
CDR3 DNA: TGCGCCAGCAGCTTGTTTACAGGGAAGTCTGGGGCCAACGTCCTGACTTTC

J gene: TRBJ1-2
D gene: TRBD1
clone size: NA
V gene: TRBV4-1
CDR3 protein: CASSPRDREKSGYGYTF
CDR3 DNA: TGCGCCAGCAGCCCCCGGGACAGGGAAAAAAGTGGCTATGGCTACACCTTC

J gene: TRBJ1-2
D gene: NA
clone size: once
V gene: TRBV28
CDR3 protein: CASSPPRGGGGYTF
CDR3 DNA: TGTGCCAGCAGTCCCCCCAGGGGAGGGGGTGGCTACACCTTC

J gene: TRBJ2-5
D gene: TRBD1
clone size: NA
V gene: TRBV7-9
CDR3 protein: CASSSYRGGTQYF
CDR3 DNA: TGTGCCAGCAGCTCCTACAGGGGTGGGACCCAGTACTTC

J gene: TRBJ1-1
D gene: NA
clone size: NA
V gene: TRBV28
CDR3 protein: CASSPSPNTEAFF
CDR3 DNA: TGTGCCAGCAGCCCGAGTCCAAACACTGAAGCTTTCTTT

J gene: TRBJ1-5
D gene: TRBD1
clone size: NA
V gene: TRBV15
CDR3 protein: CATSSPRGKGNQPQHF
CDR3 DNA: TGTGCCACCAGCAGTCCCAGGGGGAAGGGCAATCAGCCCCAGCATTTT

J gene: TRBJ2-3
D gene: TRBD2
clone size: NA
V gene: TRBV6-1
CDR3 protein: CASSPTGGTDTQYF
CDR3 DNA: TGTGCCAGCAGTCCGACGGGGGGGACAGATACGCAGTATTTT

J gene: TRBJ1-2
D gene: TRBD1
clone size: NA
V gene: TRBV5-8
CDR3 protein: CASRLTGGNGYTF
CDR3 DNA: TGTGCCAGCAGGCTGACAGGGGGCAATGGCTACACCTTC

J gene: TRBJ2-7
D gene: TRBD1
clone size: NA
V gene: TRBV28
CDR3 protein: CASSPSAGTGFYEQYF
CDR3 DNA: TGTGCCAGCAGTCCCTCTGCCGGGACAGGATTTTACGAGCAGTACTTC

J gene: TRBJ1-1
D gene: NA
clone size: NA
V gene: TRBV2
CDR3 protein: CATGPGGANTEAFF
CDR3 DNA: TGTGCCACCGGTCCCGGAGGGGCTAACACTGAAGCTTTCTTT

J gene: TRBJ1-1
D gene: NA
clone size: NA
V gene: TRBV5-6
CDR3 protein: CASSFQQGLSEAFF
CDR3 DNA: TGTGCCAGCAGCTTCCAACAGGGTCTATCTGAAGCTTTCTTT

J gene: TRBJ1-2
D gene: TRBD1
clone size: NA
V gene: TRBV10-3
CDR3 protein: CAIAPGTGFYGYTF
CDR3 DNA: TGTGCCATAGCTCCCGGGACAGGGTTCTATGGCTACACCTTC

J gene: TRBJ2-7
D gene: NA
clone size: once
V gene: TRBV27
CDR3 protein: CASSLSLAAPYEQYF
CDR3 DNA: TGTGCCAGCAGTTTATCTCTAGCTGCACCCTACGAGCAGTACTTC

J gene: TRBJ1-2
D gene: NA
clone size: NA
V gene: TRBV7-2
CDR3 protein: CASSQPGLPLYGYTF
CDR3 DNA: TGTGCCAGCAGCCAACCGGGACTCCCCCTCTATGGCTACACCTTC

J gene: TRBJ2-7
D gene: NA
clone size: NA
V gene: TRBV5-4
CDR3 protein: CASSLGAGYTYEQYF
CDR3 DNA: TGTGCCAGCAGCTTAGGGGCAGGTTATACCTACGAGCAGTACTTC

J gene: TRBJ1-6
D gene: NA
clone size: NA
V gene: TRBV5-1
CDR3 protein: CASSLGQHYNSPLHF
CDR3 DNA: TGCGCCAGCAGCTTGGGACAGCATTATAATTCACCCCTCCACTTT

J gene: TRBJ2-7
D gene: TRBD2
clone size: NA
V gene: TRBV6-1
CDR3 protein: CAILAGSYEQYF
CDR3 DNA: TGTGCCATCTTAGCGGGTTCCTACGAGCAGTACTTC

J gene: TRBJ2-5
D gene: NA
clone size: NA
V gene: TRBV5-1
CDR3 protein: CASSLAREETQYF
CDR3 DNA: TGCGCCAGCAGCTTGGCCAGGGAAGAGACCCAGTACTTC

J gene: TRBJ1-5
D gene: NA
clone size: NA
V gene: TRBV28
CDR3 protein: CASSATYALQPQHF
CDR3 DNA: TGTGCCAGCAGTGCCACCTATGCCCTCCAGCCCCAGCATTTT

J gene: TRBJ2-5
D gene: TRBD1
clone size: once
V gene: TRBV6-5
CDR3 protein: CASSLAGTGIQETQYF
CDR3 DNA: TGTGCCAGCAGTTTGGCCGGGACAGGTATCCAAGAGACCCAGTACTTC

J gene: TRBJ1-4
D gene: TRBD1
clone size: NA
V gene: TRBV6-1
CDR3 protein: CASSDGQGGHEKLFF
CDR3 DNA: TGTGCCAGCAGTGACGGACAGGGAGGACATGAAAAACTGTTTTTT

J gene: TRBJ1-1
D gene: TRBD1
clone size: NA
V gene: TRBV28
CDR3 protein: CAVRDRGHDEAFF
CDR3 DNA: TGTGCAGTCCGGGACAGGGGGCATGATGAAGCTTTCTTT

J gene: TRBJ1-1
D gene: NA
clone size: NA
V gene: TRBV19
CDR3 protein: CASSPQTGSEAFF
CDR3 DNA: TGTGCCAGTAGTCCCCAGACAGGATCCGAAGCTTTCTTT

J gene: TRBJ1-5
D gene: NA
clone size: NA
V gene: TRBV19
CDR3 protein: CASSIRTTNQPQHF
CDR3 DNA: TGTGCCAGTAGTATCCGGACTACCAATCAGCCCCAGCATTTT

J gene: TRBJ1-2
D gene: NA
clone size: once
V gene: TRBV6-5
CDR3 protein: CASSYQRSGGYTF
CDR3 DNA: TGTGCCAGCAGTTACCAGCGGTCGGGTGGCTACACCTTC

J gene: TRBJ1-1
D gene: NA
clone size: NA
V gene: TRBV9
CDR3 protein: CASSVSMNTEAFF
CDR3 DNA: TGTGCCAGCAGCGTTTCCATGAACACTGAAGCTTTCTTT

J gene: TRBJ1-3
D gene: TRBD1
clone size: NA
V gene: TRBV6-5
CDR3 protein: CASTGVGSGNTIYF
CDR3 DNA: TGTGCCAGTACAGGGGTAGGGTCTGGAAACACCATATATTTT

J gene: TRBJ2-7
D gene: NA
clone size: once
V gene: TRBV7-9
CDR3 protein: CASSLGGQGLYEQYF
CDR3 DNA: TGTGCCAGCAGCTTAGGCGGCCAGGGCCTATACGAGCAGTACTTC

J gene: TRBJ2-1
D gene: TRBD2
clone size: NA
V gene: TRBV5-4
CDR3 protein: CASSLAGGGPYNEQFF
CDR3 DNA: TGTGCCAGCAGCTTGGCTGGGGGAGGGCCCTACAATGAGCAGTTCTTC

J gene: TRBJ1-4
D gene: NA
clone size: NA
V gene: TRBV5-1
CDR3 protein: CASSFGQLNEKLFF
CDR3 DNA: TGCGCCAGCAGCTTCGGACAGCTTAATGAAAAACTGTTTTTT

J gene: TRBJ1-1
D gene: TRBD1
clone size: NA
V gene: TRBV28
CDR3 protein: CASSLQGAQMNTEAFF
CDR3 DNA: TGTGCCAGCAGTCTACAGGGGGCGCAAATGAACACTGAAGCTTTCTTT

J gene: TRBJ1-1
D gene: TRBD1
clone size: NA
V gene: TRBV27
CDR3 protein: CASSPLDRERTEAFF
CDR3 DNA: TGTGCCAGCAGTCCCCTGGACAGGGAAAGAACTGAAGCTTTCTTT

J gene: TRBJ1-2
D gene: TRBD1
clone size: NA
V gene: TRBV28
CDR3 protein: CASSLPDRVVGYTF
CDR3 DNA: TGTGCCAGCAGTTTGCCGGACAGGGTGGTCGGCTACACCTTC

J gene: TRBJ2-7
D gene: NA
clone size: NA
V gene: TRBV5-4
CDR3 protein: CASSLSFSPYEQYF
CDR3 DNA: TGTGCCAGCAGCTTGAGTTTTAGCCCCTACGAGCAGTACTTC

J gene: TRBJ2-3
D gene: NA
clone size: NA
V gene: TRBV20-1
CDR3 protein: CSGGYTDTQYF
CDR3 DNA: TGCAGTGGCGGGTACACAGATACGCAGTATTTT

J gene: TRBJ2-5
D gene: NA
clone size: NA
V gene: TRBV6-5
CDR3 protein: CASGSAGLGTQYF
CDR3 DNA: TGTGCCTCTGGATCAGCAGGGTTGGGGACCCAGTACTTC

J gene: TRBJ2-7
D gene: TRBD2
clone size: NA
V gene: TRBV6-4
CDR3 protein: CASRGEGPTSYEQYF
CDR3 DNA: TGTGCCAGCAGGGGGGAGGGCCCCACATCCTACGAGCAGTACTTC

J gene: TRBJ1-1
D gene: NA
clone size: NA
V gene: TRBV28
CDR3 protein: CASSPPRQLPEAFF
CDR3 DNA: TGTGCCAGCAGCCCTCCCCGACAGCTCCCTGAAGCTTTCTTT

J gene: TRBJ2-2
D gene: TRBD2
clone size: NA
V gene: TRBV15
CDR3 protein: CATSRDPSGGTGELFF
CDR3 DNA: TGTGCCACCAGCAGAGATCCTAGCGGGGGAACCGGGGAGCTGTTTTTT

J gene: TRBJ1-1
D gene: TRBD1
clone size: NA
V gene: TRBV6-5
CDR3 protein: CASSAAGTARRGFF
CDR3 DNA: TGTGCCAGCAGTGCAGCCGGGACAGCCAGAAGAGGTTTCTTT

J gene: TRBJ1-1
D gene: NA
clone size: NA
V gene: TRBV28
CDR3 protein: CASSSTTDLEAFF
CDR3 DNA: TGTGCCAGCAGCTCTACGACAGACCTTGAAGCTTTCTTT

J gene: TRBJ1-1
D gene: NA
clone size: NA
V gene: TRBV28
CDR3 protein: CASSAVLNTEAFF
CDR3 DNA: TGTGCCAGCAGTGCAGTCCTGAACACTGAAGCTTTCTTT

J gene: TRBJ2-3
D gene: NA
clone size: NA
V gene: TRBV28
CDR3 protein: CASSSAAGFRTDTQYF
CDR3 DNA: TGTGCCAGCAGTTCCGCTGCGGGGTTCCGCACAGATACGCAGTATTTT

J gene: TRBJ2-1
D gene: NA
clone size: NA
V gene: TRBV2
CDR3 protein: CASRVTRTGGEQFF
CDR3 DNA: TGTGCCAGCAGGGTGACTCGAACCGGGGGTGAGCAGTTCTTC

J gene: TRBJ1-5
D gene: TRBD1
clone size: NA
V gene: TRBV28
CDR3 protein: CASSPSRGQGNQPQHF
CDR3 DNA: TGTGCCAGCAGTCCATCCAGGGGGCAAGGCAATCAGCCCCAGCATTTT